A selection of T cell receptor beta chains follows, all from one sample in a study of blood T cell repertoires in COVID-19. Measured with immunoSEQ multiplex PCR; TCRdb has only the in-frame clones, and not every one. The sample holds 200,000 to 300,000 clones, 86% seen once. Specimen: PBMCs or T cells enriched from blood (not recorded which). The receptor set was obtained from a woman aged 18-29 years who had recovered from COVID-19. The CDR3 runs from the conserved cysteine through the conserved F or W. A D gene is named only where the DNA matches it firmly. Some rows have no size entry. The others give once, few or many, or a class for an expanded clone.

v_call	d_call	cdr3_length	clone_size	j_call	cdr3_aa	cdr3_nt
TRBV5-1	.	18	.	TRBJ2-7	CASSLVRSRQLQAYEQYF	TGCGCCAGCAGCTTGGTTCGTTCGCGACAGCTACAAGCCTACGAGCAGTACTTC
TRBV7-8	.	13	.	TRBJ2-1	CASSPPAIDEQFF	TGTGCCAGCAGCCCCCCCGCTATAGATGAGCAGTTCTTC
TRBV12-5	.	13	.	TRBJ1-3	CASGQGGGNTIYF	TGTGCTAGTGGTCAGGGAGGTGGAAACACCATATATTTT
TRBV14	.	15	.	TRBJ1-3	CASRPQGNSGNTIYF	TGTGCCAGCAGACCACAGGGCAACTCTGGAAACACCATATATTTT
TRBV28	.	11	.	TRBJ2-7	CASSIRDEQYF	TGTGCCAGCAGTATCCGGGACGAGCAGTACTTC
TRBV2	TRBD2	13	.	TRBJ2-5	CASSGLAEETQYF	TGTGCCAGCAGTGGACTAGCGGAAGAGACCCAGTACTTC
TRBV4-1	TRBD2	16	.	TRBJ2-1	CASSQEWTSDAWEQFF	TGCGCCAGCAGCCAAGAATGGACTAGTGACGCGTGGGAGCAGTTCTTC
TRBV3-1/TRBV3-2	TRBD2	18	.	TRBJ2-7	CASSPSMREVWGSYEQYF	TGTGCCAGCAGCCCATCCATGCGGGAGGTGTGGGGCTCCTACGAGCAGTACTTC
TRBV10-2	.	13	.	TRBJ1-1	CASVGGENTEAFF	TGCGCCAGTGTAGGGGGGGAGAACACTGAAGCTTTCTTT
TRBV28	TRBD1	17	.	TRBJ1-5	CASSLLTGLGGNQPQHF	TGTGCCAGCAGTTTACTGACAGGGTTGGGCGGCAATCAGCCCCAGCATTTT
TRBV27	.	14	.	TRBJ1-1	CAKSAGPGNTEAFF	TGTGCCAAATCGGCGGGCCCGGGGAACACTGAAGCTTTCTTT
TRBV5-1	.	22	.	TRBJ1-2	CASSSLGGPSPGRATVAYGYTF	TGCGCCAGCAGCTCCCTTGGGGGGCCGTCGCCAGGGAGGGCAACGGTCGCCTATGGCTACACCTTC
TRBV10-3	TRBD1	12	.	TRBJ1-4	CAIGQGDEKLFF	TGTGCCATAGGACAGGGCGATGAAAAACTGTTTTTT
TRBV19	.	12	few	TRBJ1-1	CASSNRPTEAFF	TGTGCCAGTAGTAACAGGCCCACTGAAGCTTTCTTT
TRBV5-4	TRBD1	15	.	TRBJ2-5	CASSRTGAQQETQYF	TGTGCCAGCAGTCGGACAGGGGCCCAACAAGAGACCCAGTACTTC
TRBV15	TRBD1	15	.	TRBJ2-2	CATSVARGYAGELFF	TGTGCCACCAGCGTCGCCAGGGGGTACGCCGGGGAGCTGTTTTTT
TRBV5-1	.	13	.	TRBJ1-1	CASSQDIPTEAFF	TGCGCCAGCAGTCAGGACATTCCCACTGAAGCTTTCTTT
TRBV28	.	12	.	TRBJ2-1	CASSLRENEQFF	TGTGCCAGCAGTTTGAGGGAAAATGAGCAGTTCTTC
TRBV28	.	11	once	TRBJ1-1	CASSFLDEAFF	TGTGCCAGCAGTTTTTTAGATGAAGCTTTCTTT
TRBV12-5	.	15	.	TRBJ1-4	CASGLNSGTNEKLFF	TGTGCTAGTGGTTTGAACTCAGGTACTAATGAAAAACTGTTTTTT
TRBV9	TRBD2	15	once	TRBJ2-1	CASSVAGGGLNEQFF	TGTGCCAGCAGCGTCGCGGGAGGCGGTCTGAATGAGCAGTTCTTC
TRBV2	TRBD2	16	.	TRBJ2-1	CASRLSLAGGLSEQFF	TGTGCCAGCAGGCTCTCACTAGCGGGGGGTCTCAGTGAGCAGTTCTTC
TRBV29-1	.	13	.	TRBJ2-7	CSVEEGGPYEQYF	TGCAGCGTTGAAGAGGGGGGACCGTACGAGCAGTACTTC
TRBV4-1	.	16	.	TRBJ2-2	CASSHMTTPFTGELFF	TGCGCCAGCAGCCATATGACTACACCGTTCACCGGGGAGCTGTTTTTT